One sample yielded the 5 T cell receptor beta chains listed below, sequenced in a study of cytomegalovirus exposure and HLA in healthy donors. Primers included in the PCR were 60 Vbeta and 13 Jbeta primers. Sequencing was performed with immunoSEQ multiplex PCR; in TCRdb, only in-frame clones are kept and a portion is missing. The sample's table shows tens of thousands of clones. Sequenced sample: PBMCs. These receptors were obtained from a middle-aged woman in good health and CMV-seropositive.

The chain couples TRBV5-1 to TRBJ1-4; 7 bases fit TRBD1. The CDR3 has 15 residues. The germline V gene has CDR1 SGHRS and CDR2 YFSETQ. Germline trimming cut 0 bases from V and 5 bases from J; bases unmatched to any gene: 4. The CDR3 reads CASSLAGQANEKLFF. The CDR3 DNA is TGCGCCAGCAGCTTGGCCGGACAGGCGAATGAAAAACTGTTTTTT.

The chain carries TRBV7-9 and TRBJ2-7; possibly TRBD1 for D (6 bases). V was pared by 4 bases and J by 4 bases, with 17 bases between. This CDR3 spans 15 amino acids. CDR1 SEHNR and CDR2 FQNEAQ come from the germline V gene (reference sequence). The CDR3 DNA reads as TGTGCCAGCAGCTCGACCAGGGGACCCGCTTACGAGCAGTACTTC. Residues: CASSSTRGPAYEQYF.

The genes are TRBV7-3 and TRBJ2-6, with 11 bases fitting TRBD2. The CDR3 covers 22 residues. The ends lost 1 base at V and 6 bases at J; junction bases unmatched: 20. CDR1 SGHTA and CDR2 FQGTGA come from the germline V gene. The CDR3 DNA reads TGTGCCAGCAGCTTAATAGCCGGGACTAGCGGATCCTTCTCTGGGGCGGCCAACGTCCTGACTTTC. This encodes CASSLIAGTSGSFSGAANVLTF.

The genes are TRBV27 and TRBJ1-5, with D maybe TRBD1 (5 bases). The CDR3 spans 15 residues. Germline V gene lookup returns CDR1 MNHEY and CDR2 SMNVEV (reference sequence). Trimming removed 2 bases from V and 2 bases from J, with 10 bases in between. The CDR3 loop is CASSLQGAGNQPQHF. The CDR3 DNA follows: TGTGCCAGCAGTTTACAAGGGGCAGGCAATCAGCCCCAGCATTTT.

The CDR3 bases are TGTGCCAGCAGCGTAGTGCCAGGGGGCGACTATGGCTACACCTTC. It codes for CASSVVPGGDYGYTF. This rearrangement joins TRBV9 to TRBJ1-2, with TRBD1 matching 8 bases. With 0 bases clipped from V and 3 bases from J, the junction kept 4 bases outside the gene matches. This CDR3 contains 15 residues. The germline V gene encodes CDR1 SGDLS and CDR2 YYNGEE.